Presented here are 15 T cell receptor beta chains from one specimen sequenced in a study of T-cell memory formation after mild COVID-19. TCRdb used MiXCR to reprocess the 5' RACE reads, holding one entry per CDR3 protein. The table records nearly 110,000 distinct CDR3 sequences, approximately 14% of them present only once. Sequencing input: PBMCs or a T cell subset sorted from them (not recorded which). These receptors originate from a man in his late teens or twenties who had mild COVID-19 (a few samples of this study predate the infection). Cell type and time point are not known.

This clonotype was seen many times. This rearrangement joins TRBV7-6 to TRBJ2-3; a possible D gene is TRBD2 (5 bases). The V gene's germline CDR1 is SGHVS and CDR2 FNYEAQ. This CDR3 comprises 14 residues. Trimming removed 0 bases from V and 3 bases from J, with 7 bases in between. The CDR3 sequence is CASSLAGATDTQYF. CDR3 nucleotides: TGTGCCAGCAGCTTAGCGGGAGCAACAGATACGCAGTATTTT.

This clonotype was picked up many times. The rearrangement links TRBV6-5 to TRBJ1-2, with a tentative D call TRBD1 (5 bases). CDR1 MNHEY and CDR2 SVGAGI come from the germline V gene. This CDR3 has 14 amino acids. V shed 2 bases and J shed 2 bases, with 9 bases lying between them. The CDR3 region is CASSYGDPNYGYTF. The CDR3, as DNA: TGTGCCAGCAGTTACGGGGACCCCAACTATGGCTACACCTTC.

The table lists this clonotype with a few counts. The chain joins TRBV5-5 to TRBJ2-1; 12 positions match TRBD2. Germline CDR1 is SGHKS and CDR2 is YYEKEE (reference sequence). Losses at the gene ends were 2 bases for V and 3 bases for J; bases not matched to a gene: 18. The CDR3 is 21 amino acids. In DNA form, the CDR3 reads TGTGCCAGCAGCTTCGGGGACGGATTCTGGACTAGCGGGGAGTTCTACAATGAGCAGTTCTTC. It is translated as CASSFGDGFWTSGEFYNEQFF.

This clonotype appeared a few times. This sequence joins TRBV10-3 and TRBJ2-1; no reliable D call. This CDR3 is 14 amino acids long. Trimming left V 3 bases short and J 5 bases short, with 11 bases between. Germline CDR1 reads ENHRY; CDR2 reads SYGVKD. The CDR3 is CAISDKGAHNEQFF. DNA for the CDR3: TGTGCCATCAGTGATAAGGGCGCCCACAATGAGCAGTTCTTC.

The chain couples TRBV7-3 to TRBJ2-5; 7 nucleotides agree with TRBD1. The CDR3 has 15 amino acids. V lost 0 bases and J lost 2; bases outside the gene matches: 3. The V gene's germline CDR1 is SGHTA and CDR2 FQGTGA. CDR3 sequence (DNA): TGTGCCAGCAGCTTAACAGGGGGCTTGCAAGAGACCCAGTACTTC. Translating it yields CASSLTGGLQETQYF.

This clonotype turned up a few times. The chain links TRBV6-2 or TRBV6-3 to TRBJ1-6; D is unresolved. The germline CDR1 and CDR2 sequences are MNHEY and SVGEGT. V was shortened by 0 bases and J by 7 bases, with 10 bases between the two germline ends. This CDR3 contains 15 residues. The CDR3 loop reads CASSYSTQQNSPLHF. CDR3 bases: TGTGCCAGCAGTTACTCGACGCAGCAGAATTCACCCCTCCACTTT.

V gene TRBV4-1 combines with J gene TRBJ2-3, with D perhaps being TRBD1 or TRBD2 (5 bases each). The CDR3 contains 19 residues. The germline V gene has CDR1 MGHRA and CDR2 YSYEKL. V lost 0 bases, J lost 4 bases, and 23 bases lay in between. CDR3 sequence reads: CASSQDPQYRSGLPDTQYF. The CDR3, as DNA: TGCGCCAGCAGCCAAGATCCCCAATACAGGAGCGGATTACCAGATACGCAGTATTTT.

The genes are TRBV2 and TRBJ2-6; D gene uncertain. The V end lost 1 base, the J end lost 2 bases, and 3 bases lay between the germline ends. From germline, CDR1 is SNHLY and CDR2 FYNNEI. The CDR3 spans 14 residues. The CDR3 DNA sequence: TGTGCCAGCAGTGAAGGCCCTGGGGCCAACGTCCTGACTTTC. It codes for CASSEGPGANVLTF.

This clonotype occurred many times. The chain employs TRBV2 and TRBJ2-3; D not resolved. V was shortened by 1 base and J by 6 bases, with 11 bases between the two germline ends. The germline V gene encodes CDR1 SNHLY and CDR2 FYNNEI. The CDR3 has 14 residues. This CDR3 reads CASSEVPGWDTQYF. The CDR3, as DNA: TGTGCCAGCAGTGAAGTGCCAGGATGGGATACGCAGTATTTT.

This clonotype was detected ten times or more. V is TRBV6-1 and J is TRBJ1-5; D uncertain. Germline V lookup: CDR1 MNHNS, CDR2 SASEGT. There are 13 residues in the CDR3. V gave up 10 bases and J gave up 3 bases, with 13 bases separating them. In DNA, the CDR3 is TGTGCCATCGGTTCTATAATCAATCAGCCCCAGCATTTT. Translation: CAIGSIINQPQHF.

V gene TRBV6-6 combines with J gene TRBJ2-5; the D gene is possibly TRBD1 (6 bases). Trimming took off 9 bases at V and 5 bases at J, with 13 bases between the two ends. CDR1 is MNHNY, CDR2 SVGAGI, per germline (reference sequence). The CDR3 runs 12 residues. The CDR3 protein is CASQGTDETQYF. CDR3 nucleotides: TGTGCCAGTCAGGGGACCGACGAGACCCAGTACTTC.

In its sample, this clonotype was seen a few times. The chain couples TRBV6-5 to TRBJ2-7; TRBD1 is a possible D gene (5 bases). V shed 0 bases and J shed 4 bases, with 10 bases lying between them. The length of the CDR3 is 14 residues. Germline V CDR1 and CDR2: MNHEY, SVGAGI. This CDR3 reads CASSYSDNEYEQYF. The CDR3 bases are TGTGCCAGCAGTTACTCGGACAATGAATACGAGCAGTACTTC.

This clonotype appeared a few times. V gene TRBV13 combines with J gene TRBJ2-7, with D perhaps given as TRBD1 or TRBD2 (5 bases each). Trimming took 5 bases from V and 2 from J, leaving 16 bases between them. This CDR3 contains 15 residues. CDR1 PRHDT and CDR2 FYEKMQ come from the germline V gene (reference sequence). Here the CDR3 reads CASSQELGRPYEQYF. CDR3 nucleotide sequence: TGTGCCAGCAGCCAAGAGCTGGGACGGCCCTACGAGCAGTACTTC.

This clonotype showed up just a few times. The chain recombines TRBV7-9 with TRBJ2-5, with a possible D match to TRBD2 (6 bases). Germline CDR1 and CDR2: SEHNR and FQNEAQ (reference sequence). V was shortened by 6 bases and J by 4 bases, with 15 bases between the two germline ends. The CDR3 runs 14 residues. The CDR3 loop is CASSQAHGGETQYF. The CDR3 bases are TGTGCCAGCAGTCAAGCACACGGGGGAGAGACCCAGTACTTC.

Ten or more counts support this clonotype. V usage is TRBV11-2 and J usage is TRBJ2-1; TRBD2 aligns across 9 bases. The CDR3 spans 17 residues. J lost 5 bases, V lost 5 bases, and 13 bases had no gene match. The germline CDR1 and CDR2 sequences are SGHAT and FQNNGV. CDR3: CASSRAAGGLGDNEQFF. The CDR3 DNA is TGTGCCAGCAGCCGCGCAGCGGGGGGCCTCGGGGACAATGAGCAGTTCTTC.